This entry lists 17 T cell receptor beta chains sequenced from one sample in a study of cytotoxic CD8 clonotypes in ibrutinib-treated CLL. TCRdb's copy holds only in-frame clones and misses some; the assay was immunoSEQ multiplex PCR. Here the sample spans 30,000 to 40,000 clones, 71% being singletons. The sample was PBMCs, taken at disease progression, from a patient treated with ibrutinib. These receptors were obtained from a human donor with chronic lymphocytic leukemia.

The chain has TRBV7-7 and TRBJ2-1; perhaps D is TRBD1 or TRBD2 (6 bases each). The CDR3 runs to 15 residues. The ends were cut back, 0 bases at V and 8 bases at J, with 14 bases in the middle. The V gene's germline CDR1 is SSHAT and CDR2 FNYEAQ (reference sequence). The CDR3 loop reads CASSLAAGGGDEQFF. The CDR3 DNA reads TGTGCCAGCAGCTTAGCCGCCGGGGGCGGGGATGAGCAGTTCTTC.

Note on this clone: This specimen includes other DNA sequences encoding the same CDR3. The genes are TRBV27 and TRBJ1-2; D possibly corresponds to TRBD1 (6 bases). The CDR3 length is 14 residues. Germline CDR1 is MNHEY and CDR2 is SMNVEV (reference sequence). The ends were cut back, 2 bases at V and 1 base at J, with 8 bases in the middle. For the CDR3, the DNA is TGTGCCAGCAGTTTAAAGGGGGGTAACTATGGCTACACCTTC. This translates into CASSLKGGNYGYTF.

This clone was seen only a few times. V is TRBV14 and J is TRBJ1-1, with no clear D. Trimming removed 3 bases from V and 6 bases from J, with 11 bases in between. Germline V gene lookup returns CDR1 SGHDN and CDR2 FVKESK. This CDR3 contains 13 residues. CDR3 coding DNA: TGTGCCAGCAGCCACCACACGGACCCTGAAGCTTTCTTT. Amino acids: CASSHHTDPEAFF.

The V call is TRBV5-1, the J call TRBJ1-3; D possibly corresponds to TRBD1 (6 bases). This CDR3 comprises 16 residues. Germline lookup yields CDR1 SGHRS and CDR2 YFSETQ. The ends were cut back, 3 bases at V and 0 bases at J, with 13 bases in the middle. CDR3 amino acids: CASSSGTSNSGNTIYF. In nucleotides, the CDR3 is TGCGCCAGCAGCTCCGGGACATCCAACTCTGGAAACACCATATATTTT.

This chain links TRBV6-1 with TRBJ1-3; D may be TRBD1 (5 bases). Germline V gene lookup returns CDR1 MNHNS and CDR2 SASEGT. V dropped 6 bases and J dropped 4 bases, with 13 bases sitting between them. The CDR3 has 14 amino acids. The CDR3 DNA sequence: TGTGCCAGCAGCCACGGGGCCTCCGGAAACACCATATATTTT. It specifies CASSHGASGNTIYF.

The DNA of the CDR3 is TGTGCCAGCAGGACGTCCTCTGGGGCCAACGTCCTGACTTTC. Encoded protein: CASRTSSGANVLTF. The rearrangement links TRBV6-5 to TRBJ2-6, with unresolved D. The germline V gene encodes CDR1 MNHEY and CDR2 SVGAGI. V dropped 6 bases and J dropped 0 bases, with 6 bases sitting between them. The CDR3 runs 14 residues.

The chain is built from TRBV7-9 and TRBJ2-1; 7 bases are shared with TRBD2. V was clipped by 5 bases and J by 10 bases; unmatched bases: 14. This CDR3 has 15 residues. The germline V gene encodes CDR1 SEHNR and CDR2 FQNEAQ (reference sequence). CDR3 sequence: CASSRFISGRDEQFF. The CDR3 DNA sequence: TGTGCCAGCAGCCGTTTCATTAGCGGGCGAGACGAGCAGTTCTTC.

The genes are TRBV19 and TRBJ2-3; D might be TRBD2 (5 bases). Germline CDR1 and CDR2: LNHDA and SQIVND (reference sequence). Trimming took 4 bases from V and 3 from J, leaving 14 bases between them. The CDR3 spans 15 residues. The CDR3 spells CASSKLDLLTDTQYF. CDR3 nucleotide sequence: TGTGCCAGTAGTAAACTAGATCTTTTGACAGATACGCAGTATTTT.

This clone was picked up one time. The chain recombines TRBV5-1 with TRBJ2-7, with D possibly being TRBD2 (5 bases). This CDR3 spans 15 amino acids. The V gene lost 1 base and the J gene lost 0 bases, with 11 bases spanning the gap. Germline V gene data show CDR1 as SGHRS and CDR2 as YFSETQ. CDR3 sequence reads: CASSLISGSSYEQYF. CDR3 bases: TGCGCCAGCAGCTTGATAAGTGGGAGCTCCTACGAGCAGTACTTC.

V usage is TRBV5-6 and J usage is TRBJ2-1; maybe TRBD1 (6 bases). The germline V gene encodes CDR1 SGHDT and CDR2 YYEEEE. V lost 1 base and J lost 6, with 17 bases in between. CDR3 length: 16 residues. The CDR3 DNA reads TGTGCCAGCAGCTTGCCCCAAGGGGGTGGGGGCAATGAGCAGTTCTTC. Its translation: CASSLPQGGGGNEQFF.

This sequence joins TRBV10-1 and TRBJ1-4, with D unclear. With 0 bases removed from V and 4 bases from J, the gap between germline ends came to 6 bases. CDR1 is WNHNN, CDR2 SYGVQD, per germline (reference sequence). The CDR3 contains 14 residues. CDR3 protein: CASSESPLNEKLFF. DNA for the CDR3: TGCGCCAGCAGTGAGTCGCCCCTTAATGAAAAACTGTTTTTT.

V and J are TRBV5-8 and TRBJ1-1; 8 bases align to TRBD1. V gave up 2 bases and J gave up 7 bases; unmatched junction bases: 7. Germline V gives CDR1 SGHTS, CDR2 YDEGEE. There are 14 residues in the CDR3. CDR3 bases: TGTGCCAGCAGCTTCGGACAGGGAGTGGGTGAAGCTTTCTTT. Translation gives CASSFGQGVGEAFF.

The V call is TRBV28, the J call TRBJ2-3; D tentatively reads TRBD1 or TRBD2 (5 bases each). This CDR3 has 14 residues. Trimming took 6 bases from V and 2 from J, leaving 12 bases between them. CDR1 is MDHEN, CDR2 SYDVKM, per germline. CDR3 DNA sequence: TGTGCCAGCAGCCAGTCGGGGCACACAGATACGCAGTATTTT. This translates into CASSQSGHTDTQYF.

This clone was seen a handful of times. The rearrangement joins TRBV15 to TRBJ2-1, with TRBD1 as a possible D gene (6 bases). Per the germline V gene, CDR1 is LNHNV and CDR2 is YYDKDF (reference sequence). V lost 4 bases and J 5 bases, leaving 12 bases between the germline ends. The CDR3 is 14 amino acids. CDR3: CATSILDRNNEQFF. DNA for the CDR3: TGTGCCACCAGCATCTTGGACAGAAACAATGAGCAGTTCTTC. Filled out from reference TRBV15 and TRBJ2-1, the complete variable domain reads DAMVIQNPRYQVTQFGKPVTLSCSQTLNHNVMYWYQQKSSQAPKLLFHYYDKDFNNEADTPDNFQSRRPNTSFCFLDIRSPGLGDTAMYLCATSILDRNNEQFFGPGTRLTVL.

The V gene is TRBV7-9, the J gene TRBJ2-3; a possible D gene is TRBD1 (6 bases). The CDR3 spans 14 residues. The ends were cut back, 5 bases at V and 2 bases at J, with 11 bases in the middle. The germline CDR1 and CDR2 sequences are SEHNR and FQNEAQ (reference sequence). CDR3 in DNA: TGTGCCAGCAGCCTTGGACAGAACACAGATACGCAGTATTTT. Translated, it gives CASSLGQNTDTQYF.

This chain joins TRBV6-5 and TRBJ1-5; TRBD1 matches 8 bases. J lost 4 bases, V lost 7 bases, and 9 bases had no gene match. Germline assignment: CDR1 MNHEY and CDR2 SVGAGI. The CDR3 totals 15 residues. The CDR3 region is CASKKQGGLNQPQHF. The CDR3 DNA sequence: TGTGCCAGCAAAAAACAGGGGGGGCTAAATCAGCCCCAGCATTTT.

Written as DNA, the CDR3 is TGCGCCAGCACGCCGGCCAGGACCTACGAGCAGTACTTC. This gives the protein CASTPARTYEQYF. This chain joins TRBV10-2 and TRBJ2-7; no clear D. Trimming left V 7 bases short and J 2 bases short, with 12 bases between. This CDR3 region has 13 residues. CDR1 is WSHSY, CDR2 SAAADI, per germline.